This T cell receptor beta chain derives from a study of blood T cells in healthy people across ages. Next came a second PCR, run for about 7 to 12 cycles, which used a sample-barcoded 5' primer along with a J-beta primer mix. TCRdb reprocessed the 5' RACE reads via MiXCR and lists one record per CDR3 protein. Here the sample spans around 1,800,000 distinct CDR3 sequences, more than 35% being singletons. Between the trimmed V and J ends, which lost 5 bases and 5 bases, there was a span of 12 bases. The CDR3 covers 13 residues. Germline V lookup: CDR1 MDHEN, CDR2 SYDVKM. This clonotype occurred a few times.

The sample was blood. The chain carries TRBV28 and TRBJ1-2; D gene ambiguous. The TCR sequence derives from a human donor in good health. The CDR3 reads CASSLMDGYGYTF. The CDR3 DNA follows: TGTGCCAGCAGTCTCATGGACGGGTATGGCTACACCTTC.